The rows below give T cell receptor beta chains drawn from one sample of a study of T cell clones after liver transplantation. Data came from immunoSEQ multiplex PCR; TCRdb stores just in-frame clones and leaves some out. Of roughly 100,000 clones listed, 80% to 85% are singletons. Sequencing used CD4+ T cells from blood, obtained before liver transplant. All receptors derive from a human donor who received a liver transplant. Each CDR3 is given with its conserved first and last residue. The order of the fields is V gene, CDR3 protein.

TRBV7-3 | CASSPSLLAGRNNEQFF
TRBV19 | CASRGRTSGSADTQYF
TRBV2 | CASRGTGSNQPQHF
TRBV27 | CASSSKQVTSSYNEQFF
TRBV2 | CASSGQGSANQPQHF
TRBV4-1 | CASSQVDRGVTKNIQYF
TRBV7-2 | CASSFPFGRVGIYNEQFF
TRBV7-2 | CASSTPGQGKETQYF
TRBV5-1 | CASSLAMRVNAEAFF
TRBV5-1 | CASSLSDTQYF
TRBV20-1 | CSAGPYEQYF
TRBV5-1 | CASSLGQGSNGYTF
TRBV7-3 | CASSPTGTRDGTQYF
TRBV10-2 | CASRTGTGTYEQYF
TRBV6-1 | CASSEALSQGSYEQYF
TRBV5-4 | CASSSQGVHGYTF
TRBV15 | CATSRDSRGQGATNTEAFF
TRBV19 | CAIPGTGDTGSPLHF
TRBV5-1 | CASSLAAGGVYEQYF
TRBV10-2 | CASSVAHEQYF
TRBV29-1 | CSYDLGDTEAFF
TRBV7-2 | CASSRKGQAQGSPLHF
TRBV4-2 | CASSQDRIAGGGNQPQHF
TRBV2 | CASSERALASPLHF
TRBV30 | CAWSVRRGADTQYF
TRBV5-1 | CASSWTGKSYEQYF
TRBV7-2 | CASSFGGLSYGYTF